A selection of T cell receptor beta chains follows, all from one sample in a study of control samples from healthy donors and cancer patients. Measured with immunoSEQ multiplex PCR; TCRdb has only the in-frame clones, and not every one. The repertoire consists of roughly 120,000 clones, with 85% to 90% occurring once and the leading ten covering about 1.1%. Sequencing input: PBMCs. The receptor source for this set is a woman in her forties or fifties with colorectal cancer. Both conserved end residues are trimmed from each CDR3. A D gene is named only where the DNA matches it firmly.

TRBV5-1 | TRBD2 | ASSPGLALYEQY
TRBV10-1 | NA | ASSDKSLTGTGDSYEQY
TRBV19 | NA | ASSIGASFNEQY
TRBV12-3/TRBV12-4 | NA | ASSLGETDTQY
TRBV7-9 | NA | ASSLNAGMNTGELF
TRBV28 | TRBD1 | ASGTGNEKLF
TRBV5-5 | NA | ASSLEGRYLYSGNTIY
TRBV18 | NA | ASSPNADSPLH
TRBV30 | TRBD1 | AWSATGNEQY
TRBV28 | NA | ASRGSGANVLT
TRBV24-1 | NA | ATSDPNTGELF
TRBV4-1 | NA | ASSQVSEYNQPQH
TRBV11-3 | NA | ASSLGPGTEAF
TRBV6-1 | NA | ASSDRTHGYT
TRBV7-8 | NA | ASSSRAGKNTEAF
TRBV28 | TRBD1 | ASRDGTGVYGYT
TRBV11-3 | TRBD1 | ASSLGQGHEQY
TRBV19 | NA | ASSGGAQETQY
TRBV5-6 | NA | ASSTDTLAFSYNEQF
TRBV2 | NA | ASSEGGEGSGTEAF
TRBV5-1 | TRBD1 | ASSPGTGVRYGYT
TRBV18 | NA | ASSPFGAETDTQY
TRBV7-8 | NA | ASGKRMNTEAF
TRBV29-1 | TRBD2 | SVDGGGFYEQY
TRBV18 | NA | ASSRDGQINTEAF
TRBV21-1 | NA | ASSNPTQGGSDTQY
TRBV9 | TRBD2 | ASSGWASGSNEQY
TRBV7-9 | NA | ASSFSSSAQY
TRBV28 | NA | ASTESRAQETQY
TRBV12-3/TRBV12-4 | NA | ASSYRVYEQY
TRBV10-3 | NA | AIRGRNSNQPQH
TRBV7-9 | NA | ASSHSTEQY
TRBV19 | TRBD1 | ASSIQWTGASPLH
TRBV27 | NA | ASSLQAALRETQY
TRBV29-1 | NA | SVEGGGYT
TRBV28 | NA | ASSLYGGLEGFSNQPQH